The present TCR beta chain was sequenced within a study (TCRdb year 2016). The CDR3 covers 16 residues, taking in both the cysteine and the phenylalanine. Of all the DNA, just the CDR3 is kept, 48 bases in frame from base 1. V drops 0 bases and J drops 6 bases, leaving 12 bases in between. The CDR1 and CDR2 encoded by the germline V gene are SGHVS and FNYEAQ. As for this clonotype: Its antigen has not been determined. No per-base quality is available; no much larger clone lies one base away. This beta chain is off target for a library built for alpha chains, so its abundance means little.

Library generation was performed with RT-PCR. For sequencing, an Illumina MiSeq was employed. TCRdb itself trimmed the public reads at Q25 with fastp, ran MiXCR and retained productive beta chains. Every distinct CDR3 protein forms one entry, paired with its most common genes and DNA. This sample is represented by under 8,000 distinct CDR3 sequences; approximately 91% of them were singletons. Of the sample, 6.5% to 9% falls within the top ten clones. Sequencing was carried out using memory CD4+ T cells from blood. The receptor was derived from a female donor in good health, serving as a healthy control. The chain links TRBV7-6 with TRBJ1-6, with TRBD1 perhaps the D gene, on 6 matching bases. The base sequence is TGTGCCAGCAGCTTAGCGGCGGACAGTATTAATTCACCCCTCCACTTT. Its coded protein is CASSLAADSINSPLHF.